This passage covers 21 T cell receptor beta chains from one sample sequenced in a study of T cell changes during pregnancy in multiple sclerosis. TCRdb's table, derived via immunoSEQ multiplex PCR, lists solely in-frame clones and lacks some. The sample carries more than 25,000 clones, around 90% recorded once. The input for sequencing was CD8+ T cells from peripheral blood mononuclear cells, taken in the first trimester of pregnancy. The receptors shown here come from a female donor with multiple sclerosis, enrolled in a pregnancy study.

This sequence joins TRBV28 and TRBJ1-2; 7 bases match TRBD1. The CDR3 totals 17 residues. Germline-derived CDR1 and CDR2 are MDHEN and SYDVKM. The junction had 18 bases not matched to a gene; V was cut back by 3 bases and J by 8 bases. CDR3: CASSFYPVQGLQWGYTF. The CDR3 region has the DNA TGTGCCAGCAGTTTTTATCCAGTACAGGGGTTACAGTGGGGCTACACCTTC.

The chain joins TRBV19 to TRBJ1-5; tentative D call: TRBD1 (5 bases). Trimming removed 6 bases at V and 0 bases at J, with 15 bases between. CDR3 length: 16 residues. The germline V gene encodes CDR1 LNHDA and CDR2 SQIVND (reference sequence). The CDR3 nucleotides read TGTGCCAGTAGGGGGCGAGGCGCTTATAGCAATCAGCCCCAGCATTTT. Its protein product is CASRGRGAYSNQPQHF. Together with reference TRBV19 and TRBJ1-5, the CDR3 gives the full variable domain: DGGITQSPKYLFRKEGQNVTLSCEQNLNHDAMYWYRQDPGQGLRLIYYSQIVNDFQKGDIAEGYSVSREKKESFPLTVTSAQKNPTAFYLCASRGRGAYSNQPQHFGDGTRLSIL.

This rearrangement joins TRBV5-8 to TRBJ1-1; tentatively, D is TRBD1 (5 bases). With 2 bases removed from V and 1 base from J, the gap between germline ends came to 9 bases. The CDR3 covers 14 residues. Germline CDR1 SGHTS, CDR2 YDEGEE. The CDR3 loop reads CASSFGRANTEAFF. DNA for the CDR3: TGTGCCAGCAGCTTCGGCAGGGCGAACACTGAAGCTTTCTTT.

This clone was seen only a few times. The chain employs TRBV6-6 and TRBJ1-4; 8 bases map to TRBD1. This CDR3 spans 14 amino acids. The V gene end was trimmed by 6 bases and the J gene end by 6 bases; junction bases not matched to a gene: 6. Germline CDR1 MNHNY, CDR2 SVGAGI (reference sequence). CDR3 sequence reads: CASRGQGEDEKLFF. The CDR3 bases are TGTGCCAGCAGAGGACAGGGAGAAGATGAAAAACTGTTTTTT.

Written as DNA, the CDR3 is TGTGCCAGCAGCTCAGGGCCGGCAGGGGCGAACACTGAAGCTTTCTTT. As protein: CASSSGPAGANTEAFF. This chain joins TRBV13 and TRBJ1-1; D is perhaps TRBD1 (6 bases). V was trimmed by 4 bases and J by 1 base, leaving 16 bases between them. The CDR3 totals 16 residues. The germline V gene has CDR1 PRHDT and CDR2 FYEKMQ (reference sequence). Looking up the rest from reference TRBV13 and TRBJ1-1 gives the full variable domain: AAGVIQSPRHLIKEKRETATLKCYPIPRHDTVYWYQQGPGQDPQFLISFYEKMQSDKGSIPDRFSAQQFSDYHSELNMSSLELGDSALYFCASSSGPAGANTEAFFGQGTRLTVV.

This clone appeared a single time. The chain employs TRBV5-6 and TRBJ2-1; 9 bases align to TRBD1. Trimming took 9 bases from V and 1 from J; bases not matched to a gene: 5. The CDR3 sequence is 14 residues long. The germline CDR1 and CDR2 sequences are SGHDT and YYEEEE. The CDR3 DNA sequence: TGTGCCACCACCGGGACAGGGTCCTACAATGAGCAGTTCTTC. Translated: CATTGTGSYNEQFF.

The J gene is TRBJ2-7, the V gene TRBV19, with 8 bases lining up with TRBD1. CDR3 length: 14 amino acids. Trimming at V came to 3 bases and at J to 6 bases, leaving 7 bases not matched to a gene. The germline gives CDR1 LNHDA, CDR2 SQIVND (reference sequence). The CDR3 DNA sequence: TGTGCCAGTAGTATCGGAGGGACAGGCAGCGAGCAGTACTTC. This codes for CASSIGGTGSEQYF.

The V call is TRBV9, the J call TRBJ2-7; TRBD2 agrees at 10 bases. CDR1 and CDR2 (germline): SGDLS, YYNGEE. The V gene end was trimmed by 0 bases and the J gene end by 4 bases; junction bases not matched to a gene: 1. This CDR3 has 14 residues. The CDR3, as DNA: TGTGCCAGCAGCGTAGGGACTAGCGGATACGAGCAGTACTTC. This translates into CASSVGTSGYEQYF. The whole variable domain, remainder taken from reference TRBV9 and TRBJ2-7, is DSGVTQTPKHLITATGQRVTLRCSPRSGDLSVYWYQQSLDQGLQFLIQYYNGEERAKGNILERFSAQQFPDLHSELNLSSLELGDSALYFCASSVGTSGYEQYFGPGTRLTVT.

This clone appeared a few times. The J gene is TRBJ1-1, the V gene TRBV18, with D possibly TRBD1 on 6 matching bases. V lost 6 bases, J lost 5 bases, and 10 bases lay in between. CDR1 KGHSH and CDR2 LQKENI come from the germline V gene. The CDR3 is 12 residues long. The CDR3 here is CASSAGVTEAFF. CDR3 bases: TGTGCCAGCTCGGCAGGGGTGACTGAAGCTTTCTTT.

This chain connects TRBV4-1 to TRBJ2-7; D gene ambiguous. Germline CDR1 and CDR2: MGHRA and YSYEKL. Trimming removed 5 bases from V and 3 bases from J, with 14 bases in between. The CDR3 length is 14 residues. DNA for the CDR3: TGCGCCAGCAGCGGCCACCCATTTCACTACGAGCAGTACTTC. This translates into CASSGHPFHYEQYF.

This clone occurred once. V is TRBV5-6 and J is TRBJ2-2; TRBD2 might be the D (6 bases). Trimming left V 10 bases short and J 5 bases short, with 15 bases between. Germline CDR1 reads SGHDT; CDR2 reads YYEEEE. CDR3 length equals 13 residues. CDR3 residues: CAARAAGTGELFF. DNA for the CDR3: TGTGCCGCCCGCGCGGCGGGGACCGGGGAGCTGTTTTTT.

The CDR3: CASSQVSRGQQETQYF. CDR3 bases: TGTGCCAGCAGCCAAGTTTCGAGGGGACAGCAAGAGACCCAGTACTTC. This chain uses TRBV4-2 with TRBJ2-5; 7 nucleotides align to TRBD1. V lost 1 base, J lost 2 bases, and 7 bases stayed unmatched. The CDR3 has 16 amino acids. Germline-derived CDR1 and CDR2 are LGHNA and YNFKEQ.

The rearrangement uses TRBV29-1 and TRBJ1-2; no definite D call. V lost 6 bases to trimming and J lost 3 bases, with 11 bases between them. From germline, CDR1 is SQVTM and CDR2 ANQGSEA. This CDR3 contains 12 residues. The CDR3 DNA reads TGCAGCGTAATGACCGCGGACTATGGCTACACCTTC. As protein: CSVMTADYGYTF.

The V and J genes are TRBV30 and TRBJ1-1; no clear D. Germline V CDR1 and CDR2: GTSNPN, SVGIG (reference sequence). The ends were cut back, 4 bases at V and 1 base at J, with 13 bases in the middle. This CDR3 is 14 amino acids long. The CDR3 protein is CAWNEGAGNTEAFF. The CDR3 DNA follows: TGTGCCTGGAATGAGGGCGCGGGGAACACTGAAGCTTTCTTT.

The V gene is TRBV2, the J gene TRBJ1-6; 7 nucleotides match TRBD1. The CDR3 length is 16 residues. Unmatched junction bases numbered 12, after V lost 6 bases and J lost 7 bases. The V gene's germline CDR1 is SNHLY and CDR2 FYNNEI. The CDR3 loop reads CASRPQGQLGNSPLHF. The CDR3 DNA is TGTGCCAGCAGGCCTCAGGGACAGTTGGGAAATTCACCCCTCCACTTT.

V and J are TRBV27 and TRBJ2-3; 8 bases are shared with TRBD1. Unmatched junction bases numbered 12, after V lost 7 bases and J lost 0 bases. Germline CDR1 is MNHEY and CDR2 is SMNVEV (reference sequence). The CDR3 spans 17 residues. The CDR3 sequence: CASTPQGAFFSTDTQYF. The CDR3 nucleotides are TGTGCCAGCACCCCCCAGGGGGCTTTCTTTAGCACAGATACGCAGTATTTT.

The CDR3 DNA sequence: TGTGCCAGCAGCTCGACAGGGTCCGTTAATGAAAAACTGTTTTTT. Translating gives CASSSTGSVNEKLFF. This chain joins TRBV7-9 and TRBJ1-4; 7 nucleotides line up with TRBD1. The germline V gene has CDR1 SEHNR and CDR2 FQNEAQ (reference sequence). J was trimmed by 4 bases and V by 4 bases; bases with no gene match: 6. The CDR3 sequence is 15 residues long.

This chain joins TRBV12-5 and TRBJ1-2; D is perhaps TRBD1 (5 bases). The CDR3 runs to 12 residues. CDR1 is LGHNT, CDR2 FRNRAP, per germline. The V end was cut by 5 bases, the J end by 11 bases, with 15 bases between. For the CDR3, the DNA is TGTGCTAGTGGTGCTGACAGTAGCCTTTACACCTTC. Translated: CASGADSSLYTF.

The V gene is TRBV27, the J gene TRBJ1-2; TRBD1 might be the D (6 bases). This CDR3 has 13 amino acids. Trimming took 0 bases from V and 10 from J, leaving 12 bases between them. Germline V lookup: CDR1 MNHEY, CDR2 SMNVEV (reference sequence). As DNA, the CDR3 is TGTGCCAGCAGTTTATCAACAGGGAGAGACTACACCTTC. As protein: CASSLSTGRDYTF.

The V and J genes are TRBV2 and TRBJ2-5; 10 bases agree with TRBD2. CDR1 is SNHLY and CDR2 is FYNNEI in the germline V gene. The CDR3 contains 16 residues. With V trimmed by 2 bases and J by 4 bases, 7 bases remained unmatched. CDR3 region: CASSERSGRARETQYF. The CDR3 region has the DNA TGTGCCAGCAGTGAAAGGAGCGGGAGGGCCAGAGAGACCCAGTACTTC.

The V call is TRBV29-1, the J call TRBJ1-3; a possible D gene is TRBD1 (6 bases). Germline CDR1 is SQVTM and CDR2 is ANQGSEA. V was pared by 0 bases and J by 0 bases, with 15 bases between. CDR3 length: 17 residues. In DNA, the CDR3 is TGCAGCGTTGAAGATTTCCCGGACAGTCACTCTGGAAACACCATATATTTT. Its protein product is CSVEDFPDSHSGNTIYF.